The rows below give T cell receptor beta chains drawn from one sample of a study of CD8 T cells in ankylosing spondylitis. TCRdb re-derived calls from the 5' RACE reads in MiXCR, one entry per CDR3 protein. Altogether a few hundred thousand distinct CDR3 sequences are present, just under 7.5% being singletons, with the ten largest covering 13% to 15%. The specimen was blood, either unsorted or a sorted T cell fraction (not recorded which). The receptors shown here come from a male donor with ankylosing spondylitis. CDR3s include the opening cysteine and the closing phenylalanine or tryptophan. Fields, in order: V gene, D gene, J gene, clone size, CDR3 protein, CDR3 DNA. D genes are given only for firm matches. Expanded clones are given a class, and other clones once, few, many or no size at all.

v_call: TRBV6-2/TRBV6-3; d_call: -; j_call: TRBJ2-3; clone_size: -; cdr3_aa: CASSYLIPADTQYF; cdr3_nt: TGTGCCAGCAGTTACTTGATACCGGCAGATACGCAGTATTTT
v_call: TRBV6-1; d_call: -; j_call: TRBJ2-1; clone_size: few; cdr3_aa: CASSENVGGSYNEQFF; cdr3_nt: TGTGCCAGCAGTGAAAACGTGGGGGGCTCGTACAATGAGCAGTTCTTC
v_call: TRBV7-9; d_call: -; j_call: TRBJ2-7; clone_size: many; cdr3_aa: CASSSFVDEQYF; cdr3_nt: TGTGCCAGCAGCTCATTTGTTGACGAGCAGTACTTC
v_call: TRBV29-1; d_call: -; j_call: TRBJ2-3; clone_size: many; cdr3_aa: CSVEVRDWAGRNLYF; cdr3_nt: TGCAGCGTTGAAGTGAGAGATTGGGCGGGACGAAACCTGTATTTT
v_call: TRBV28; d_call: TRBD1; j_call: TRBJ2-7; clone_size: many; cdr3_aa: CASSSATGFSSEQYF; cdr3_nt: TGTGCCAGCAGTTCCGCGACAGGGTTTTCTAGCGAGCAGTACTTC
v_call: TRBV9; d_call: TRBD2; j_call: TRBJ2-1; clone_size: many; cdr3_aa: CASSPPSGAYNEQFF; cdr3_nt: TGTGCCAGCAGCCCCCCTAGCGGTGCCTACAATGAGCAGTTCTTC
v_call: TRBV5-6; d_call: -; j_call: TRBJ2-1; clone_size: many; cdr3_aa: CASSQQGGFHEQFF; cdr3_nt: TGTGCCAGCAGCCAGCAGGGGGGGTTCCATGAGCAGTTCTTC
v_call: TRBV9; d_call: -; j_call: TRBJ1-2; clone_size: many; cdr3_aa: CASSVAGSAGSNYGYTF; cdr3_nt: TGTGCCAGCAGCGTAGCTGGCTCGGCAGGGAGTAACTATGGCTACACCTTC
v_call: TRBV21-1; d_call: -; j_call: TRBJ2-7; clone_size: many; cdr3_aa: CASADSGQGYEQYF; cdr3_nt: TGTGCCAGCGCCGACTCGGGACAGGGCTACGAGCAGTACTTC
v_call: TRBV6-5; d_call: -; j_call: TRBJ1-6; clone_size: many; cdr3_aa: CASSYSIQGRYNSPLHF; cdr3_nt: TGTGCCAGCAGTTACTCGATCCAGGGGCGCTATAATTCACCCCTCCACTTT
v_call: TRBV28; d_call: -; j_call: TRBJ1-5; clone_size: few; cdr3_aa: CASSPWRGRSNQPQHF; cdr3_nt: TGTGCCAGCAGTCCATGGAGGGGCCGTAGCAATCAGCCCCAGCATTTT
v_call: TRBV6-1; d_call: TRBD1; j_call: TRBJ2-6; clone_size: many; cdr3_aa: CASSNRGTGANVLTF; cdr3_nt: TGTGCCAGCAGCAACAGGGGTACTGGGGCCAACGTCCTGACTTTC
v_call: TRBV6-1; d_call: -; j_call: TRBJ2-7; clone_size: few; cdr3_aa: CASHQGPHEQYF; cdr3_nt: TGTGCCAGCCATCAGGGTCCCCACGAGCAGTACTTC
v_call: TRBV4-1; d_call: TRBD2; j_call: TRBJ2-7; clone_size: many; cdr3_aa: CASSQVGLAGNEQYF; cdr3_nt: TGCGCCAGCAGCCAAGTGGGACTAGCCGGAAACGAGCAGTACTTC
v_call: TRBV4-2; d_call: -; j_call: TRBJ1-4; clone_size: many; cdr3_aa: CASSQAQQTNEKLFF; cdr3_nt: TGTGCCAGCAGCCAAGCGCAACAGACTAATGAAAAACTGTTTTTT
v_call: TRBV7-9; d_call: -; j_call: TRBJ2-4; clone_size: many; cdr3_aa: CASSSYRDNDKNIQYF; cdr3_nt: TGTGCCAGCAGCTCATACCGGGACAACGACAAAAACATTCAGTACTTC
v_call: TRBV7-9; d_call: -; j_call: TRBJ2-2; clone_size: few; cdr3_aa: CASSLGGGGELFF; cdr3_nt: TGTGCCAGCAGCTTAGGGGGCGGCGGGGAGCTGTTTTTT
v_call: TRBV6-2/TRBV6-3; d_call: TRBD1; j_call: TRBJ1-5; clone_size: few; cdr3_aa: CASSVGQVWVPQHF; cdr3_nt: TGTGCCAGCAGTGTCGGACAGGTATGGGTACCCCAGCATTTT
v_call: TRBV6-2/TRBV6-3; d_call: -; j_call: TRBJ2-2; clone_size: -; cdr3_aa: CASSPLGTSYTGELFF; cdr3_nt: TGTGCCAGCAGTCCTCTAGGGACTTCTTACACCGGGGAGCTGTTTTTT
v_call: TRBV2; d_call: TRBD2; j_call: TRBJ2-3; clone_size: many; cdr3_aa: CASSGTSGVAQYF; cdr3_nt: TGTGCCAGCAGTGGGACTAGCGGGGTTGCGCAGTATTTT
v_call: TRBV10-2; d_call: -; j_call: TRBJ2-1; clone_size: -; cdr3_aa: CASSLGDTRSYNEQFF; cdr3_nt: TGCGCCAGCAGCCTCGGGGACACCCGATCCTACAATGAGCAGTTCTTC
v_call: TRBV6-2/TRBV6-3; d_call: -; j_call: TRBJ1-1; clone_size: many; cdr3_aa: CASLTASGYTEAFF; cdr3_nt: TGTGCCAGCCTGACCGCCTCAGGATACACTGAAGCTTTCTTT
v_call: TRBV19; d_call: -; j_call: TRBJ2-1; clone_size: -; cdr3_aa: CASSIFGSGNEQFF; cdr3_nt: TGTGCCAGTAGTATTTTCGGGTCTGGCAATGAGCAGTTCTTC
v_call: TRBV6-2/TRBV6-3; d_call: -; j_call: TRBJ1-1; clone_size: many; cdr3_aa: CASSYRTGYTEAFF; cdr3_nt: TGTGCCAGCAGCTACCGTACAGGGTACACTGAAGCTTTCTTT
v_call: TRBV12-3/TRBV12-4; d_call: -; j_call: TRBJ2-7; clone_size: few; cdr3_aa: CASSQDSIFSYEQYF; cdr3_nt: TGTGCCAGCAGTCAGGACAGTATATTCTCCTACGAGCAGTACTTC
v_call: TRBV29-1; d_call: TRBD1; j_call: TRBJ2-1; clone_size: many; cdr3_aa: CSVDHRGIYNEQFF; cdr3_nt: TGCAGCGTTGACCACAGGGGCATCTACAATGAGCAGTTCTTC
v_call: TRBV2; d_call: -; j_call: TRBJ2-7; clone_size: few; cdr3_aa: CASSDRLYPYEQYF; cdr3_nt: TGTGCCAGCAGTGATAGACTTTATCCCTACGAGCAGTACTTC
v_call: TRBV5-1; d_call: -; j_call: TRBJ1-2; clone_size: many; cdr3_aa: CASSLGVGRVLQDGYTF; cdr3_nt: TGCGCCAGCAGCTTGGGGGTGGGCAGGGTTCTTCAGGATGGCTACACCTTC
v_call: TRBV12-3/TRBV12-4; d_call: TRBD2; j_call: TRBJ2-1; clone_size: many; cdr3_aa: CASTPGGRSYNEQFF; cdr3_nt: TGTGCCAGCACCCCGGGAGGACGATCCTACAATGAGCAGTTCTTC
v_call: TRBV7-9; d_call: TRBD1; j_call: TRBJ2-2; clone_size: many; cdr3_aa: CASSWGQVKNTGELFF; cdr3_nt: TGTGCCAGCAGCTGGGGACAGGTCAAGAACACCGGGGAGCTGTTTTTT